This T cell receptor (beta chain) stems from a study of cytomegalovirus exposure and HLA in healthy donors. In its sample, this clone was seen once. The PCR contained 60 Vbeta and 13 Jbeta primers. Here immunoSEQ multiplex PCR was the method, and the copy in TCRdb shows in-frame clones only, minus some. The table shows fewer than 200,000 clones, with about 81% occurring only once. The V segment lost 5 bases and the J segment 4 bases; nucleotides outside the gene matches: 9. Germline lookup yields CDR1 SGHRS and CDR2 YFSETQ. CDR3 length equals 14 residues. Sample: PBMCs. This sequence joins TRBV5-1 and TRBJ2-7; TRBD1 matches at 7 bases. The receptor's source is a woman between 50 and 59 years old in good health and CMV-seropositive. DNA of the CDR3: TGCGCCAGCAGTCCTGAGGGGGCTGGTTACGAGCAGTACTTC. This translates into CASSPEGAGYEQYF.